These 23 T cell receptor beta chains came from one sample sequenced in a study of T cells in women clearing cervical HPV infection (dated by TCRdb to between 2017 and 2018). The library was made by the immunoSEQ multiplex PCR assay. The clones in this table, taken by TCRdb from immuneACCESS, are in-frame only. Not every clone is retained; where verified, under half of the shortfall comes from an unresolved V gene, and the cause of the rest is unknown. The table of this sample itemizes approximately 21,000 clones. The ten largest make up roughly 2.7% of the sample. Sequenced input: blood buffy coat. These receptors were taken from a woman aged 18 to 75 with a cervical HPV16 infection that either progressed to CIN3+ or cleared (not recorded which).

As to this clone: Read coverage stops 3 residues before the CDR3 terminus; the germline J gene supplies the remainder. The same CDR3 can be traced to other DNA sequences in this sample. This sequence joins TRBV20-1 and TRBJ2-3; D possibly corresponds to TRBD2 (6 bases). The CDR3 contains 15 residues. Germline CDR1 and CDR2: DFQATT and SNEGSKA (reference sequence). V was cut by 0 bases and J by 0 bases, with 10 bases left in between. CDR3 sequence reads: CSARDAGTSTDTQYF. The part of the CDR3 DNA that was read is TGCAGTGCTAGAGACGCCGGGACTAGCACAGATACG.

Points on this clone: The read terminates 3 residues before the CDR3 end, so the remaining end is supplied by the germline J gene. The chain is built from TRBV5-4 and TRBJ2-3, with 7 bases lining up with TRBD2. Germline V gene lookup returns CDR1 SGHNT and CDR2 YYREEE (reference sequence). After removal of 6 bases from V and 4 bases from J, the junction contained 11 bases not matched to a gene. The CDR3 contains 15 residues. Here the CDR3 reads CASNPRGGGSDTQYF. The sequenced part of the CDR3 DNA is TGTGCCAGCAACCCTAGGGGCGGGGGATCAGATACG.

Remarks on this clone: The read halts 3 residues ahead of the CDR3 end, with the missing end drawn from the germline J gene. The chain recombines TRBV4-1 with TRBJ2-7, with D maybe TRBD1 (5 bases). The germline V and J ends were trimmed by 1 base and 3 bases, with 13 bases remaining between them. The germline CDR1 and CDR2 sequences are MGHRA and YSYEKL. The CDR3 loop spans 15 amino acids. The CDR3 protein is CASSQVGQPNYEQYF. CDR3 DNA (partial): TGCGCCAGCAGCCAAGTGGGGCAGCCCAACTACGAG.

On this clone: With the read ending 3 residues before the CDR3 end, the germline J gene is used to fill in that end. The rearrangement uses TRBV7-3 and TRBJ1-2; TRBD1 matches at 10 bases. This CDR3 is built from 15 residues. Germline CDR1 SGHTA, CDR2 FQGTGA. The sequenced CDR3 bases are TGTGCCAGCAGCTCCATACCGGGACAGGGGAATGAA. It specifies CASSSIPGQGNE. The whole CDR3 reads CASSSIPGQGNEYTF. The whole variable domain, filled in from reference TRBV7-3 and TRBJ1-2, reads GAGVSQTPSNKVTEKGKYVELRCDPISGHTALYWYRQSLGQGPEFLIYFQGTGAADDSGLPNDRFFAVRPEGSVSTLKIQRTERGDSAVYLCASSSIPGQGNEYTFGSGTRLTVV.

A note on this clone: The read ends 3 residues shy of where the CDR3 ends; the end is completed using the germline J gene. This chain joins TRBV5-6 and TRBJ2-3, with D possibly matching TRBD2 (6 bases). The CDR3 is made up of 13 amino acids. Germline assignment: CDR1 SGHDT and CDR2 YYEEEE. V lost 0 bases, J lost 8 bases, and 10 bases lay in between. CDR3 DNA, as far as it was read: TGTGCCAGCAGCTTGGCTAGCGCCCTTACG. It specifies CASSLASALT. The entire CDR3 protein reads CASSLASALTQYF.

A word on this clone: The read ends 3 residues shy of where the CDR3 ends; the end is completed using the germline J gene. The V and J genes are TRBV29-1 and TRBJ1-5; TRBD1 might be the D (6 bases). Trimming removed 6 bases from V and 4 bases from J, with 13 bases in between. The CDR3 runs 13 residues. CDR1 is SQVTM, CDR2 ANQGSEA, per germline. The CDR3 bases that were read are TGCAGCGTGGAACAGGGTCCGAATCAGCCC. Protein: CSVEQGPNQP. The entire CDR3 protein is CSVEQGPNQPQHF.

As for this clone: The CDR3 goes on 3 residues after the read ends, and that part is filled in from the germline J gene. This rearrangement joins TRBV7-2 to TRBJ1-1; 9 bases line up with TRBD1. Trimming cost V 5 bases and J 4 bases; bases outside gene matches: 8. The CDR3 has 15 residues. Germline V lookup: CDR1 SGHTA, CDR2 FQGNSA. The sequenced part of the CDR3 DNA is TGTGCCAGCAGCGTACAGGGGGCTCTGGGCACTGAA. It encodes CASSVQGALGTE. The whole CDR3 reads CASSVQGALGTEAFF.

To note about this clone: With the read ending 3 residues before the CDR3 end, the germline J gene is used to fill in that end. The chain recombines TRBV19 with TRBJ1-2, with 8 bases aligning to TRBD1. The CDR3 contains 13 residues. Germline-derived CDR1 and CDR2 are LNHDA and SQIVND (reference sequence). The CDR3 loop reads CASTPGQGFDYTF. The CDR3 DNA, read in part, is TGTGCCAGTACCCCAGGACAGGGTTTCGAC.

As concerns this clone: Read coverage stops 3 residues before the CDR3 terminus; the germline J gene supplies the remainder. This chain joins TRBV5-6 and TRBJ2-3; D is perhaps TRBD2 (6 bases). Trimming left V 2 bases short and J 5 bases short, with 9 bases between. The CDR3 runs to 13 residues. Germline CDR1 and CDR2: SGHDT and YYEEEE. This CDR3 reads CASSLGGVDTQYF. The CDR3 bases that were read are TGTGCCAGCAGCTTAGGAGGGGTAGATACG.

Of note for this clone: The DNA ends 3 residues before the CDR3 does, and the rest of the CDR3 is filled in from the germline J gene. V and J are TRBV7-9 and TRBJ2-7; D may be TRBD1 (6 bases). V shed 10 bases and J shed 4 bases, with 17 bases lying between them. Germline lookup yields CDR1 SEHNR and CDR2 FQNEAQ (reference sequence). The CDR3 length is 13 residues. CDR3 loop: CATSGTPRYEQYF. CDR3 bases read: TGTGCCACTTCCGGGACACCTAGGTACGAG.

Comments on this clone: The CDR3 extends 3 residues past the end of the read, so its final part is completed from the germline J gene. The chain links TRBV7-9 to TRBJ2-4, with 10 bases aligning to TRBD2. The germline V gene encodes CDR1 SEHNR and CDR2 FQNEAQ (reference sequence). CDR3 length: 14 amino acids. V was pared by 4 bases and J by 5 bases, with 2 bases of the junction left unmatched. CDR3 loop: CASSSSGGENIQYF. CDR3 DNA (partial): TGTGCCAGCAGCTCTAGCGGGGGAGAAAACATT.

In the case of this clone: With the read ending 3 residues before the CDR3 end, the germline J gene is used to fill in that end. Different DNA sequences within this sample yield the same CDR3. The chain has TRBV5-6 and TRBJ2-7; 8 bases are shared with TRBD2. Trimming removed 4 bases from V and 6 bases from J; junction bases left unmatched: 9. The CDR3 consists of 14 residues. Germline lookup yields CDR1 SGHDT and CDR2 YYEEEE. CDR3 DNA (partial): TGTGCCAGCAGCGTCCAGCGGGGGTTTCGCGAG. Translation gives CASSVQRGFRE. The CDR3, in full, reads CASSVQRGFREQYF.

As concerns this clone: The CDR3 extends 3 residues past the end of the read, so its final part is completed from the germline J gene. The gene calls are TRBV7-2 and TRBJ1-2; D might be TRBD1 (5 bases). The CDR3 runs to 14 residues. Germline V gene data show CDR1 as SGHTA and CDR2 as FQGNSA. Trimming stripped 5 bases from V and 1 base from J, with 11 bases between. CDR3 bases read: TGTGCCAGCAGCGCCGAGGGGCTTAACTATGGC. It codes for CASSAEGLNYG. The CDR3 as a whole reads CASSAEGLNYGYTF.

A word on this clone: The read terminates 3 residues ahead of where the CDR3 ends, so the germline J gene completes it. The chain uses TRBV4-1 and TRBJ2-3, with D perhaps TRBD1 (6 bases). CDR1 and CDR2 (germline): MGHRA, YSYEKL. This CDR3 has 14 residues. CDR3 sequence reads: CASSQGPSGETQYF. CDR3 bases read: TGCGCCAGCAGCCAAGGGCCTTCAGGGGAGACG.

This CDR3 is CASTVDRVNQPQHF. The DNA read from the CDR3 is TGTGCCAGTACTGTAGACAGGGTCAATCAGCCC. This chain joins TRBV19 and TRBJ1-5; 7 bases are shared with TRBD1. Read data end 3 residues before the CDR3 end; the end is taken from the germline J gene. Germline loops: CDR1 LNHDA, CDR2 SQIVND (reference sequence). CDR3 size: 14 residues. Trimming cost V 7 bases and J 3 bases; bases outside gene matches: 6.

Concerning this clone itself: The read is 3 residues too short to cover the CDR3 end, so that end is filled in from the germline J gene. The J gene is TRBJ2-1, the V gene TRBV2; tentative D call: TRBD1 (6 bases). The germline V gene encodes CDR1 SNHLY and CDR2 FYNNEI. Trimming shortened V by 4 bases and J by 0 bases, and 10 bases separated the two germline ends. The CDR3 has 15 residues. Partial CDR3 DNA: TGTGCCAGCAGTGCGCAGGGGAGCTCCTACAATGAG. Translation gives CASSAQGSSYNE. The complete CDR3 sequence is CASSAQGSSYNEQFF.

As for this clone: Read data end 3 residues before the CDR3 end; the end is taken from the germline J gene. The chain links TRBV2 to TRBJ2-2; 7 nucleotides match TRBD2. There are 15 residues in the CDR3. With 8 bases clipped from V and 4 bases from J, the junction kept 10 bases outside the gene matches. CDR1 and CDR2 (germline): SNHLY, FYNNEI. The CDR3 region is CASAAGLMLTGELFF. The DNA read from the CDR3 is TGTGCCAGCGCAGCGGGACTAATGCTCACCGGGGAG.

As regards this clone: A junction end diverges from the germline sequence, so it may reflect a read error. Read data end 3 residues before the CDR3 end; the end is taken from the germline J gene. The J gene is TRBJ1-2, the V gene TRBV6-2 or TRBV6-3; D possibly corresponds to TRBD1 (6 bases). From germline, CDR1 is MNHEY and CDR2 SVGEGT. The CDR3 contains 13 residues. The part of the CDR3 DNA that was read is TGTGCCAGCAGTTACTCGAGGGGGTATGAC. Translation gives CASSYSRGYD. The complete CDR3 reads CASSYSRGYDYTF.

Worth noting for this clone: The DNA ends 3 residues before the CDR3 does, and the rest of the CDR3 is filled in from the germline J gene. The chain joins TRBV19 to TRBJ1-3; no definite D call. V dropped 1 base and J dropped 0 bases, with 4 bases sitting between them. CDR1 and CDR2 (germline): LNHDA, SQIVND (reference sequence). This CDR3 spans 14 amino acids. CDR3 amino acids: CASSIAVSGNTIYF. The DNA read from the CDR3 is TGTGCCAGTAGTATAGCTGTCTCTGGAAACACC.

About this clone itself: The CDR3 is cut off 3 residues early in the read; its end comes from the germline J gene. This chain links TRBV29-1 with TRBJ2-7; D may be TRBD1 (5 bases). Germline V gives CDR1 SQVTM, CDR2 ANQGSEA. The V end was cut by 4 bases, the J end by 0 bases, with 10 bases between. The CDR3 has 13 amino acids. The CDR3: CSVGEGVSYEQYF. The part of the CDR3 DNA that was read is TGCAGCGTTGGAGAAGGGGTCTCCTACGAG.

To note about this clone: Read sequence stops 3 residues before the CDR3 end, and the germline J gene provides the missing end. This sample also contains other DNA sequences that code for the same CDR3. The V and J genes are TRBV5-1 and TRBJ2-3; D possibly matches TRBD1 or TRBD2 (5 bases each). The length of the CDR3 is 17 residues. V lost 0 bases, J lost 2 bases, and 16 bases lay in between. Looked up from germline, CDR1 is SGHRS and CDR2 is YFSETQ. CDR3: CASSLGGAHLITDTQYF. The CDR3 DNA, read in part, is TGCGCCAGCAGCTTGGGAGGGGCCCACCTAATCACAGATACG.

On this clone itself: The read terminates 3 residues before the CDR3 end, so the remaining end is supplied by the germline J gene. The chain combines TRBV2 with TRBJ1-6; 7 bases are a match to TRBD1. Trimming cost V 1 base and J 0 bases; bases outside gene matches: 3. The CDR3 is 17 amino acids. Per the germline V gene, CDR1 is SNHLY and CDR2 is FYNNEI. The sequenced part of the CDR3 DNA is TGTGCCAGCAGTGAAGAGGGGGCGAGCTCCTATAATTCACCC. It yields the protein CASSEEGASSYNSP. The complete CDR3 reads CASSEEGASSYNSPLHF.

About this clone itself: Coverage ceases 3 residues before the CDR3 finishes, and the germline J gene fills in the end. The rearrangement links TRBV20-1 to TRBJ1-5; TRBD1 might be the D (5 bases). CDR1 is DFQATT and CDR2 is SNEGSKA in the germline V gene (reference sequence). The CDR3 is 14 residues long. Trimming pared 3 bases from V and 8 bases from J, leaving 17 bases between. The sequenced part of the CDR3 DNA is TGCAGTGCTAGGGAAGGGACTAGTCAAGAGCCC. This sequence encodes CSAREGTSQEP. The whole CDR3 protein reads CSAREGTSQEPQHF.